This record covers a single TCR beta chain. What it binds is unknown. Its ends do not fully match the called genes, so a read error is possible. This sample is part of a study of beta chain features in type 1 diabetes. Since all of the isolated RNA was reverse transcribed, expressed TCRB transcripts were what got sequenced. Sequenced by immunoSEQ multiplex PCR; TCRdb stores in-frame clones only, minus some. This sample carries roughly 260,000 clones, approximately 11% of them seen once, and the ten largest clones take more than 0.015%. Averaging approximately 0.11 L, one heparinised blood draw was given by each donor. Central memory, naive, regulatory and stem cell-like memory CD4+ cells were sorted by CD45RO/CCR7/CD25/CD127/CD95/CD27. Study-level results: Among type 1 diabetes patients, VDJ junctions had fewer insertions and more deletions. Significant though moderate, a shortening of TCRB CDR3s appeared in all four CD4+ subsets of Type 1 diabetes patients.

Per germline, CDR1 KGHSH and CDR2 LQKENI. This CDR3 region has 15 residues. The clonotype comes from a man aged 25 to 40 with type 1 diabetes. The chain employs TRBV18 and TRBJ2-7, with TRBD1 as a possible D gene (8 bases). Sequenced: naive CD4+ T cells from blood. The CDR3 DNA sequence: TGTGCCAGCTCGCCACAGGGGGGGGGCTTCTACGAGCAGTACTTC. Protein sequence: CASSPQGGGFYEQYF.